These 30 T cell receptor beta chains originate from one sample sequenced in a study of blood T cell repertoires in COVID-19. The data were produced by immunoSEQ multiplex PCR, yet TCRdb's version contains in-frame clones alone and is incomplete. The table shows about 35,000 clones, with about nine tenths occurring only once. Sequenced: peripheral blood. These receptor sequences come from a middle-aged man with active COVID-19.

This clone turned up a few times. The rearrangement links TRBV5-4 to TRBJ2-7, with 11 bases that match TRBD2. V lost 6 bases and J lost 3; bases outside the gene matches: 5. Germline V gene sequence: CDR1 SGHNT, CDR2 YYREEE (reference sequence). The CDR3 covers 14 residues. CDR3 sequence (DNA): TGTGCCAGCACACCGGGACTAGCGGACTACGAGCAGTACTTC. Its translation: CASTPGLADYEQYF. Supplemented by reference TRBV5-4 and TRBJ2-7, the full variable domain reads ETGVTQSPTHLIKTRGQQVTLRCSSQSGHNTVSWYQQALGQGPQFIFQYYREEENGRGNFPPRFSGLQFPNYSSELNVNALELDDSALYLCASTPGLADYEQYFGPGTRLTVT.

The rearrangement links TRBV10-1 to TRBJ2-2, with 9 bases aligning to TRBD1. The CDR3 is 17 residues long. Germline lookup yields CDR1 WNHNN and CDR2 SYGVQD (reference sequence). V was clipped by 6 bases and J by 5 bases; unmatched bases: 13. As DNA, the CDR3 is TGCGCCAGCAGCGATCCGTCCGGGACAGGGAATACCGGGGAGCTGTTTTTT. It specifies CASSDPSGTGNTGELFF.

The chain employs TRBV11-3 and TRBJ2-4, with D possibly matching TRBD2 (5 bases). Trimming stripped 2 bases from V and 12 bases from J, with 14 bases between. The germline V gene has CDR1 SGHNT and CDR2 YENEEA. The CDR3 is 13 residues long. CDR3 sequence: CASSLTPGNPQYF. As DNA, the CDR3 is TGTGCCAGCAGCTTAACTCCGGGAAACCCTCAGTACTTC. The full variable domain, completed using reference TRBV11-3 and TRBJ2-4, is EAGVVQSPRYKIIEKKQPVAFWCNPISGHNTLYWYLQNLGQGPELLIRYENEEAVDDSQLPKDRFSAERLKGVDSTLKIQPAELGDSAVYLCASSLTPGNPQYFGAGTRLSVL.

The rearrangement uses TRBV7-9 and TRBJ2-3; TRBD1 aligns across 9 bases. The length of the CDR3 is 14 residues. V gave up 5 bases and J gave up 0 bases; unmatched junction bases: 0. CDR1 and CDR2 from the germline V gene are SEHNR and FQNEAQ (reference sequence). The CDR3 here is CASSGTGSTDTQYF. The DNA of the CDR3 is TGTGCCAGCAGCGGGACAGGGAGCACAGATACGCAGTATTTT.

The count of this clone is one. V usage is TRBV7-3 and J usage is TRBJ2-1, with 12 positions matching TRBD2. V lost 2 bases and J lost 10; bases outside the gene matches: 3. Germline lookup yields CDR1 SGHTA and CDR2 FQGTGA. This CDR3 is built from 14 residues. The CDR3 coding sequence is TGTGCCAGCAGCTTAGGACTAGCGGGACGGGAGCAGTTCTTC. Amino acids: CASSLGLAGREQFF.

This sequence joins TRBV5-1 and TRBJ1-1; a possible D gene is TRBD1 (5 bases). This CDR3 has 18 residues. Germline V lookup: CDR1 SGHRS, CDR2 YFSETQ. Trimming cost V 1 base and J 3 bases, with 22 bases left between them. CDR3 sequence (DNA): TGCGCCAGCAGCTTGAAGGGAGGCAGGGTGGGTTTTGACACTGAAGCTTTCTTT. Its protein product is CASSLKGGRVGFDTEAFF.

This clone has just one count. The V and J genes are TRBV19 and TRBJ1-5; D might be TRBD1 (6 bases). The germline CDR1 and CDR2 sequences are LNHDA and SQIVND (reference sequence). Trimming removed 10 bases from V and 5 bases from J, with 12 bases in between. CDR3 length equals 12 residues. The CDR3 spells CATRGWDQPQHF. The CDR3 nucleotides are TGTGCCACCAGGGGTTGGGATCAGCCCCAGCATTTT.

This chain connects TRBV18 to TRBJ1-4; D unclear. CDR1 is KGHSH, CDR2 LQKENI, per germline. The CDR3 spans 14 residues. V lost 4 bases and J 7 bases, leaving 13 bases between the germline ends. CDR3: CASSLGRMGEKLFF. The CDR3 DNA sequence: TGTGCCAGCTCACTCGGGAGAATGGGTGAAAAACTGTTTTTT.

The J gene is TRBJ1-2, the V gene TRBV5-4; the D is unclear. Germline V gives CDR1 SGHNT, CDR2 YYREEE (reference sequence). CDR3 length: 13 amino acids. V was clipped by 1 base and J by 8 bases, with 12 bases between them. In DNA form, the CDR3 reads TGTGCCAGCAGCTTGAGACCGGAGGTAGGCTACACCTTC. This sequence encodes CASSLRPEVGYTF.

The gene calls are TRBV7-2 and TRBJ2-1; TRBD1 is a possible D gene (6 bases). The CDR3 runs 18 residues. CDR1 and CDR2 (germline): SGHTA, FQGNSA. The V and J ends lost 3 bases and 5 bases respectively, with 23 bases between them. This CDR3 reads CASSFTIGLRGPDNEQFF. In DNA, the CDR3 is TGTGCCAGCAGCTTTACAATCGGACTCAGGGGTCCTGACAATGAGCAGTTCTTC. The full variable domain, its missing parts supplied by reference TRBV7-2 and TRBJ2-1, is GAGVSQSPSNKVTEKGKDVELRCDPISGHTALYWYRQSLGQGLEFLIYFQGNSAPDKSGLPSDRFSAERTGGSVSTLTIQRTQQEDSAVYLCASSFTIGLRGPDNEQFFGPGTRLTVL.

The chain has TRBV10-3 and TRBJ1-1, with 7 bases fitting TRBD1. The junction had 6 bases not matched to a gene; V was cut back by 6 bases and J by 2 bases. The CDR3 is 14 residues long. Germline V lookup: CDR1 ENHRY, CDR2 SYGVKD. The CDR3 loop reads CAIRGTESNTEAFF. In DNA, the CDR3 is TGTGCCATCAGGGGGACAGAGTCTAACACTGAAGCTTTCTTT.

This chain joins TRBV5-8 and TRBJ1-4; TRBD1 matches at 8 bases. The V gene's germline CDR1 is SGHTS and CDR2 YDEGEE. The CDR3 loop spans 15 amino acids. V gave up 4 bases and J gave up 1 base; unmatched junction bases: 3. CDR3 bases: TGTGCCAGCAGCAATGGACAGGGAACTAATGAAAAACTGTTTTTT. It translates to CASSNGQGTNEKLFF.

The J gene is TRBJ2-7, the V gene TRBV5-6; D gene ambiguous. There are 11 residues in the CDR3. Trimming took 3 bases from V and 1 from J, leaving 2 bases between them. Germline assignment: CDR1 SGHDT and CDR2 YYEEEE. The CDR3 DNA follows: TGTGCCAGCAGCTCGTCCTACGAGCAGTACTTC. Its translation: CASSSSYEQYF.

The chain employs TRBV19 and TRBJ2-2; a possible D gene is TRBD1 (5 bases). CDR3 length: 16 amino acids. Germline loops: CDR1 LNHDA, CDR2 SQIVND (reference sequence). The germline V and J ends were trimmed by 0 bases and 3 bases, with 11 bases remaining between them. CDR3 loop: CASSIERVRDTGELFF. The CDR3 DNA follows: TGTGCCAGTAGTATAGAACGGGTCAGGGACACCGGGGAGCTGTTTTTT.

The chain combines TRBV10-2 with TRBJ2-1; D is ambiguous. Germline CDR1 is WSHSY and CDR2 is SAAADI. Trimming took off 6 bases at V and 0 bases at J, with 12 bases between the two ends. This CDR3 region has 15 residues. DNA for the CDR3: TGCGCCAGCAGGGAATTTACAGACTCCTACAATGAGCAGTTCTTC. This codes for CASREFTDSYNEQFF.

A word on this clone: At one boundary the junction diverges from the germline segment, which might be a read error. The CDR3 DNA follows: TGTGCCAGCAGTTACTCGTATGGAGGACAGGGTTCCTTC. This sequence encodes CASSYSYGGQGSF. The chain employs TRBV6-2 or TRBV6-3 and TRBJ1-2, with 8 positions matching TRBD1. Germline CDR1 MNHEY, CDR2 SVGEGT. CDR3 length: 13 amino acids.

This clone was picked up one time. The chain carries TRBV10-3 and TRBJ1-2; D is possibly TRBD1 (6 bases). Trimming took 4 bases from V and 5 from J, leaving 14 bases between them. Germline V gene lookup returns CDR1 ENHRY and CDR2 SYGVKD. The CDR3 has 14 amino acids. Written as DNA, the CDR3 is TGTGCCATCAGTGTATCAGGGGATATGTATGGCTACACCTTC. As protein: CAISVSGDMYGYTF.

The chain joins TRBV19 to TRBJ2-5; TRBD1 matches at 8 bases. The CDR3 is made up of 13 amino acids. With V trimmed by 5 bases and J by 4 bases, 3 bases remained unmatched. Per germline, CDR1 LNHDA and CDR2 SQIVND (reference sequence). CDR3 sequence: CASSFRGRETQYF. As DNA, the CDR3 is TGTGCCAGTAGTTTCAGGGGGCGAGAGACCCAGTACTTC.

This clone was seen more than once but under ten times. The V and J genes are TRBV2 and TRBJ1-2; unclear D gene. There are 14 residues in the CDR3. Germline assignment: CDR1 SNHLY and CDR2 FYNNEI. The ends were cut back, 7 bases at V and 6 bases at J, with 18 bases in the middle. CDR3 region: CASNPVAVDDGYTF. The CDR3 nucleotides read TGTGCCAGCAACCCAGTCGCGGTTGACGATGGCTACACCTTC. The full variable domain, in which reference TRBV2 and TRBJ1-2 provide the parts outside the CDR3, is EPEVTQTPSHQVTQMGQEVILRCVPISNHLYFYWYRQILGQKVEFLVSFYNNEISEKSEIFDDQFSVERPDGSNFTLKIRSTKLEDSAMYFCASNPVAVDDGYTFGSGTRLTVV.

The chain employs TRBV5-1 and TRBJ1-2, with D unresolved. V was trimmed by 2 bases and J by 3 bases, leaving 5 bases between them. Germline V CDR1 and CDR2: SGHRS, YFSETQ. This CDR3 is 12 amino acids long. CDR3 residues: CASSLEDYGYTF. The CDR3 coding sequence is TGCGCCAGCAGCTTAGAGGACTATGGCTACACCTTC.

The chain recombines TRBV7-9 with TRBJ1-1, with TRBD1 as a possible D gene (5 bases). The CDR3 is made up of 13 amino acids. Trimming left V 2 bases short and J 12 bases short, with 16 bases between. In germline, CDR1 is SEHNR, CDR2 FQNEAQ (reference sequence). The CDR3 spells CASSLKGGAETFF. In DNA form, the CDR3 reads TGTGCCAGCAGCTTAAAGGGTGGGGCGGAAACTTTCTTT.

The V gene is TRBV3-1 (or the pseudogene TRBV3-2), the J gene TRBJ2-3; D gene uncertain. The V end lost 0 bases, the J end lost 0 bases, and 13 bases lay between the germline ends. The V gene's germline CDR1 is LGHDT and CDR2 YNNKEL (reference sequence). This CDR3 has 17 amino acids. The CDR3 DNA sequence: TGTGCCAGCAGCCAAGACCGAGCCCTTATTAGCACAGATACGCAGTATTTT. Amino acid sequence: CASSQDRALISTDTQYF.

Comments on this clone: Other DNA sequences in this specimen translate into the identical CDR3. The CDR3 coding sequence is TGTGCCAGCAGCGTAGGAGGGAGCGGGAGGGCCTACGAGCAGTACTTC. It translates to CASSVGGSGRAYEQYF. The chain has TRBV9 and TRBJ2-7; 10 nucleotides line up with TRBD2. The CDR3 sequence is 16 residues long. With 0 bases clipped from V and 2 bases from J, the junction kept 5 bases outside the gene matches. Per germline, CDR1 SGDLS and CDR2 YYNGEE.

The chain joins TRBV5-6 to TRBJ2-5; 10 bases align to TRBD2. Germline lookup yields CDR1 SGHDT and CDR2 YYEEEE. V shed 4 bases and J 5 bases; nucleotides not matched to a gene: 8. The CDR3 has 15 residues. The CDR3 spells CASSARLAGAETQYF. The CDR3 region has the DNA TGTGCCAGCAGCGCGAGGCTAGCGGGGGCCGAGACCCAGTACTTC. Full variable domain (outside the CDR3, taken from reference TRBV5-6 and TRBJ2-5): DAGVTQSPTHLIKTRGQQVTLRCSPKSGHDTVSWYQQALGQGPQFIFQYYEEEERQRGNFPDRFSGHQFPNYSSELNVNALLLGDSALYLCASSARLAGAETQYFGPGTRLLVL.

This chain links TRBV5-4 with TRBJ2-1; D might be TRBD1 (5 bases). Germline-derived CDR1 and CDR2 are SGHNT and YYREEE (reference sequence). The CDR3 extends over 13 amino acids. Trimming stripped 5 bases from V and 3 bases from J, with 9 bases between. The CDR3 DNA follows: TGTGCCAGCAGAGAAGACAGCTACAATGAGCAGTTCTTC. The encoded protein is CASREDSYNEQFF.

V usage is TRBV5-1 and J usage is TRBJ2-5; a possible D gene is TRBD1 (5 bases). The V gene's germline CDR1 is SGHRS and CDR2 YFSETQ. Trimming removed 2 bases at V and 5 bases at J, with 10 bases between. This CDR3 comprises 13 residues. The DNA of the CDR3 is TGCGCCAGCAGCTTAGGGGTTTTGGAGACCCAGTACTTC. Protein product: CASSLGVLETQYF.

The chain has TRBV10-3 and TRBJ1-5, with TRBD1 matching 7 bases. The J segment lost 4 bases and the V segment lost 4 bases, leaving 16 bases of the junction unmatched. This CDR3 region has 18 residues. Germline CDR1 reads ENHRY; CDR2 reads SYGVKD. The CDR3 DNA reads as TGTGCCATCAGTGCCTCCTCTGGGGTACAGGGGCGAAATCAGCCCCAGCATTTT. Translation: CAISASSGVQGRNQPQHF.

The chain is built from TRBV3-1 (or the pseudogene TRBV3-2) and TRBJ2-1, with D tentatively TRBD2 (5 bases). CDR3 length: 15 residues. Deletions cut 0 bases from V and 4 bases from J, with 10 bases between. CDR1 is LGHDT and CDR2 is YNNKEL in the germline V gene (reference sequence). CDR3 amino acids: CASSQDDYPYNEQFF. CDR3 DNA: TGTGCCAGCAGCCAAGATGACTACCCGTACAATGAGCAGTTCTTC.

V gene TRBV19 combines with J gene TRBJ2-7, with 8 bases aligning to TRBD1. This CDR3 contains 13 residues. J lost 2 bases, V lost 10 bases, and 7 bases had no gene match. Germline CDR1 and CDR2: LNHDA and SQIVND (reference sequence). The CDR3 DNA is TGTGCCACCGGACAGGGTCGAACCTACGAGCAGTACTTC. Its protein product is CATGQGRTYEQYF.

There are a few counts of this clone. This chain connects TRBV13 to TRBJ2-5; D not certain. The germline CDR1 and CDR2 sequences are PRHDT and FYEKMQ (reference sequence). This CDR3 contains 15 residues. V dropped 2 bases and J dropped 0 bases, with 10 bases sitting between them. The CDR3 DNA reads TGTGCCAGCAGCTTATACAGCAGATACCAAGAGACCCAGTACTTC. It yields the protein CASSLYSRYQETQYF.